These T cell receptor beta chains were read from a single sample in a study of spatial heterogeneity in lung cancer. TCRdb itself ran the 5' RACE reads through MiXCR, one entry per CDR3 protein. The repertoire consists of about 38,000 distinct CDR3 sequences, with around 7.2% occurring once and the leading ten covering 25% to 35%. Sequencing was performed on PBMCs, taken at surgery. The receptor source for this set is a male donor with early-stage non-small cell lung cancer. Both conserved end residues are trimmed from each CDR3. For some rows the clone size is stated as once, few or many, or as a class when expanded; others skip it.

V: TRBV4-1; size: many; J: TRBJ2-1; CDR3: ASSQSPGGYYYNEQF
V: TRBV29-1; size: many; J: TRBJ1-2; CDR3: SPGDRDGYGYT
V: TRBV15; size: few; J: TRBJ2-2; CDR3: ATSRQITNTGELF
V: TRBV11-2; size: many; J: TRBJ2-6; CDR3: ASSFLSTGPMGGANVLT
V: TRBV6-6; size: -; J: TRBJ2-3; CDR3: ASRQVSEDTQY
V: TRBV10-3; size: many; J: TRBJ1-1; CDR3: AISEQRNTEAF
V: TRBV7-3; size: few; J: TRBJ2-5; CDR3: ASSLYLAGQETQY
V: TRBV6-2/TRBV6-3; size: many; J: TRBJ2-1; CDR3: ASTQGRARGEQF
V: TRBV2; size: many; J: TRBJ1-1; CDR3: ASVYAGSDAEAF
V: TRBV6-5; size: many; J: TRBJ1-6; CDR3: ASSNNDGQNSPLH
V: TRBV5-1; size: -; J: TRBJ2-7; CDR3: ASRGSGYEQY
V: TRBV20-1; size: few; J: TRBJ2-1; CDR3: SANRDATYNEQF
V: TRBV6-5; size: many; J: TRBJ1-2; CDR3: ASTQGVNYGYT
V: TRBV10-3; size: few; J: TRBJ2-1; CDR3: AISNNEGQF
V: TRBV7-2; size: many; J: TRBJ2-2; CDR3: ASRRPGTELF
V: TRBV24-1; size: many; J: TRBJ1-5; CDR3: ATSDLRSPGRDQPQH
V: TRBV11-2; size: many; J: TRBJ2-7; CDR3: ASSASDRGTYEQY
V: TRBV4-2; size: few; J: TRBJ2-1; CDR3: ASSQGFTGVNEQF
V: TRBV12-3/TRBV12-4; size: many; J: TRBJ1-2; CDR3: ASSHRRALSYGYT
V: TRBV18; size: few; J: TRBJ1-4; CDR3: ASSPPSHEKLF
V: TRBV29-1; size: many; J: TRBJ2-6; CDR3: SARDSSGANVLT
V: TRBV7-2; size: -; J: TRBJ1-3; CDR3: ASSLARASSNTIY
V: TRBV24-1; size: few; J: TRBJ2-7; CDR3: ATSDGISGQY
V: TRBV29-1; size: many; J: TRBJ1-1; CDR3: SVNRSPLTEAF
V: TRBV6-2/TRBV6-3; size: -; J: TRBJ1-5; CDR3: ASSYEGEGGQPQH
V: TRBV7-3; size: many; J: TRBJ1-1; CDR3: ASKRGGNSEAF
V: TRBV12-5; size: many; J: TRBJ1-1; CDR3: ASGLKPGGLVTEAF
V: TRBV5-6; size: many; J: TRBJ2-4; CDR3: ASSLPGSAKNIQY
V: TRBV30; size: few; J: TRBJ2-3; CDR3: ARGLSTSTDTQY
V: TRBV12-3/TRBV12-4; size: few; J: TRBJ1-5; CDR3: ASSLSTRSHQPQH
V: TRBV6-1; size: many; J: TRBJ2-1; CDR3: ASSAETSGRNEQF
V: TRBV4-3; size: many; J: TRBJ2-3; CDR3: ASSQELSLAGVDTQY
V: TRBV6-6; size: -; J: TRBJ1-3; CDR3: ASLDRGRIVGRNTIY
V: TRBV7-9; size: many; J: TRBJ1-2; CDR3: ASSFRTGKSYGYT
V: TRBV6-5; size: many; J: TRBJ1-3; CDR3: ASSTDRGRNTIY
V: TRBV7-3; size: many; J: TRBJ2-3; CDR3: ASSPDRWTDTQY
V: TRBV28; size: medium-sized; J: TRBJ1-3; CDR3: ASSFREQSGNTIY
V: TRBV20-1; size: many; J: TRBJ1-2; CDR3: SAKETQGLYGYT
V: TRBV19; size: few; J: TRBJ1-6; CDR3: ASTINQGGNSPLH
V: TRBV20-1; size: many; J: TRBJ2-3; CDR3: SARVAGPDTQY
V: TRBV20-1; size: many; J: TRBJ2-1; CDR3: SARDASGHNEQF
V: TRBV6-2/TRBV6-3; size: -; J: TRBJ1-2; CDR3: ASSYQGALNGYT
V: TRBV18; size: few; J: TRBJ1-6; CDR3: ASSPSPTPNSPLH
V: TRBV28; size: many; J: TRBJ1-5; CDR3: ASSPGTGNQPQH
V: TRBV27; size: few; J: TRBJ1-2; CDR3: ASTGTGAYGYT
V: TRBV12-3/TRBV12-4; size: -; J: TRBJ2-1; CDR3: ASSLFASGAYNEQF
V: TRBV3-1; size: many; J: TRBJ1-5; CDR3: ASSQASLSQPQH
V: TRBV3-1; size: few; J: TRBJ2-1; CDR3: ASRPRGSSYNEQF
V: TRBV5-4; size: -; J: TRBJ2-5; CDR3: ASTVNAGGNQETQY
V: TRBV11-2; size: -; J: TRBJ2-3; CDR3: ASSSLGGTSTDTQY
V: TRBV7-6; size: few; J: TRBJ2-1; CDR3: ASQAGGNEQF
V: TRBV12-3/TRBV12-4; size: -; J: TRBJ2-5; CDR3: ASSWRVQETQY
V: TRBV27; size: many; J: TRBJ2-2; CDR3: ASSFRWAAPTTGELF